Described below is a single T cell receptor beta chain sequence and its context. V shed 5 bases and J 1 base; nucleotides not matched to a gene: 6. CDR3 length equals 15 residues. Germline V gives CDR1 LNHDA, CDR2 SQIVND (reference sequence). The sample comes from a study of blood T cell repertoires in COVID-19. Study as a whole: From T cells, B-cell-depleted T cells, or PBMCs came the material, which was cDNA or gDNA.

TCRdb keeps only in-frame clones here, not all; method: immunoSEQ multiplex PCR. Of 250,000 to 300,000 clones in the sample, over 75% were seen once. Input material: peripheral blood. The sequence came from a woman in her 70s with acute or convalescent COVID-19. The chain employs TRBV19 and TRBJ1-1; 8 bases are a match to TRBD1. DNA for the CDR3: TGTGCCAGTAGTTTCCAGGGGGCCGAGAACACTGAAGCTTTCTTT. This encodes CASSFQGAENTEAFF.